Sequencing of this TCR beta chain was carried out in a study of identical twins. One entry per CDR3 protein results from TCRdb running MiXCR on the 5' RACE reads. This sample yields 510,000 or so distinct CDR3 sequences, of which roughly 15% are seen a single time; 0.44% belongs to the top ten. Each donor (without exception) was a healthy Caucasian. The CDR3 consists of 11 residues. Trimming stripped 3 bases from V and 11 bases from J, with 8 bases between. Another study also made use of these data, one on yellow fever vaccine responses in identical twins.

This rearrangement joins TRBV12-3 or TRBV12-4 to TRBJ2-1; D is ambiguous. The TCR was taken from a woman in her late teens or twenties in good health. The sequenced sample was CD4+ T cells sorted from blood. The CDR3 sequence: CASSFLDQQFF. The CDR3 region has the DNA TGTGCCAGCAGTTTCCTCGACCAGCAGTTCTTC.